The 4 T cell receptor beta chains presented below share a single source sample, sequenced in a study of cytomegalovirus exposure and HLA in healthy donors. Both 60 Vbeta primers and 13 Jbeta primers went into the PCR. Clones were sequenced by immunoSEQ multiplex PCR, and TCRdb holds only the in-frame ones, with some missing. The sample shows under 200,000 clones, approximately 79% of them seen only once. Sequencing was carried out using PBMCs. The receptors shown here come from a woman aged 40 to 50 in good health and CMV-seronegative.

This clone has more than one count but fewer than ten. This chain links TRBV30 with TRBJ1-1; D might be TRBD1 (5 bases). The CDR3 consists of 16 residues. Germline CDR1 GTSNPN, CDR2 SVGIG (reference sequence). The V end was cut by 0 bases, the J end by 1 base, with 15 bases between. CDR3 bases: TGTGCCTGGAGTGTAAGCAGGGTACGGCCGAACACTGAAGCTTTCTTT. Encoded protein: CAWSVSRVRPNTEAFF. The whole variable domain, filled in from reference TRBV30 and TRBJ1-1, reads SQTIHQWPATLVQPVGSPLSLECTVEGTSNPNLYWYRQAAGRGLQLLFYSVGIGQISSEVPQNLSASRPQDRQFILSSKKLLLSDSGFYLCAWSVSRVRPNTEAFFGQGTRLTVV.

CDR3 sequence: CASSRGTTNEKLFF. CDR3 DNA sequence: TGTGCCAGCAGCAGGGGAACAACTAATGAAAAACTGTTTTTT. V gene TRBV5-4 combines with J gene TRBJ1-4, with D possibly matching TRBD1 (5 bases). Germline V lookup: CDR1 SGHNT, CDR2 YYREEE (reference sequence). The V end lost 4 bases, the J end lost 0 bases, and 7 bases lay between the germline ends. CDR3 length: 14 residues.

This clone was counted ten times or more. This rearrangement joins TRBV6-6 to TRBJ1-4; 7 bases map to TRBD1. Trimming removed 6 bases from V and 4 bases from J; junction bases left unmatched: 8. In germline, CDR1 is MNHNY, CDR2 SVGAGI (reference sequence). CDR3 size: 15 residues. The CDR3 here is CASSGPGQYNEKLFF. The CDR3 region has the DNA TGTGCCAGCAGCGGCCCGGGACAGTATAATGAAAAACTGTTTTTT.

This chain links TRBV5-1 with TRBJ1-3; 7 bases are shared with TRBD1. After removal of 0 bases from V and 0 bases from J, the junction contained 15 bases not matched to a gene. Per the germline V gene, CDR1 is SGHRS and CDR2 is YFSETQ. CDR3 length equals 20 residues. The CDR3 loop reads CASSLDNRGRGSLSGNTIYF. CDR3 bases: TGCGCCAGCAGCTTGGACAACAGGGGCCGAGGATCCCTCTCTGGAAACACCATATATTTT.